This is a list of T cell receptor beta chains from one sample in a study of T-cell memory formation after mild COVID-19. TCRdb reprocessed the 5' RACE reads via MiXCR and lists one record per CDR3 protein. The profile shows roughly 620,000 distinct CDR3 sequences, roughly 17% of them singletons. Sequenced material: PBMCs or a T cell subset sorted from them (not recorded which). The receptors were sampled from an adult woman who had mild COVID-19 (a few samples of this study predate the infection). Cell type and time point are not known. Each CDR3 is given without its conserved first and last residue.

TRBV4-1 ASSQSSGGPYQETQY
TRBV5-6 ASGPGTGSGANVLT
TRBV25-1 ASSESLGGTQY
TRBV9 ASSVPEGGRDTGELF
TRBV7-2 ASSLAGGGETQY
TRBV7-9 ASSRFQGADTQY
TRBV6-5 ASSYGTSGRLSEQF
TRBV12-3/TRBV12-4 ASIQPGQGGH
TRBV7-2 ASRSSADTQY
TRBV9 ASSAGEEWGSNTGELF
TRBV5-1 ASSVDRRNTEAF
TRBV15 ATSRDLGTSGKPEEQY
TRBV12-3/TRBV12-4 ASRGSGDWPGNTIY
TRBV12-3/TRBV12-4 ASSLAGRGLAGLYNEQF
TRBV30 AWSRGPPARHNEQF
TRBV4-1 ASSQGSGTEAF
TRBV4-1 ASSKQGTGETQY
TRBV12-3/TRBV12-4 ASSLGAFEQF
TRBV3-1 ASSQDQTGGKAF
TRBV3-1 ASSQDSGTGELF
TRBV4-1 ASSQAGTGGNEQY
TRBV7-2 ASAQRHQETQY
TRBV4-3 ASSQEFPRAQPQH
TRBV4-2 ASSQERTGQFVANEKLF
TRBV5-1 ASSGGLYTEAF
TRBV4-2 ASSQDPWGVAGNEQF
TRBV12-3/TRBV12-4 ASSMGQGAYAQY
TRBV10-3 AISELSGSTDTQY
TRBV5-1 ASSRRTGHQETQY
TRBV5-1 ASSTDSPSNSPLH
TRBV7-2 ASSPRTSGSGGELF
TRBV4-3 ASSQPRDRGTSGANVLT
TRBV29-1 SVAGTGNTIY
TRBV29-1 SVLGGSGANVLT
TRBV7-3 ASSLSWGGDTQY
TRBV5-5 ASSFLEPRQGIYEQY
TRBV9 ASSVASGIEDEQF
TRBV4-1 ASSIPGQGDNEQF
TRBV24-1 ATSDPGQGRETQY
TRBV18 ASSQRDVGANVLT
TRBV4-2 ASSQEKLARDEQF
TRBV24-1 ATAGGGILSNQPQH
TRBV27 ASSPGVASTPSYNEQF
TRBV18 ASSPPGTVMNTEAF
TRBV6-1 ASSGQVYTDTQY
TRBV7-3 ASSLILARTDTQY
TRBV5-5 ASTLSGGEETQY
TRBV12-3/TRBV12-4 ASSFNNEQY